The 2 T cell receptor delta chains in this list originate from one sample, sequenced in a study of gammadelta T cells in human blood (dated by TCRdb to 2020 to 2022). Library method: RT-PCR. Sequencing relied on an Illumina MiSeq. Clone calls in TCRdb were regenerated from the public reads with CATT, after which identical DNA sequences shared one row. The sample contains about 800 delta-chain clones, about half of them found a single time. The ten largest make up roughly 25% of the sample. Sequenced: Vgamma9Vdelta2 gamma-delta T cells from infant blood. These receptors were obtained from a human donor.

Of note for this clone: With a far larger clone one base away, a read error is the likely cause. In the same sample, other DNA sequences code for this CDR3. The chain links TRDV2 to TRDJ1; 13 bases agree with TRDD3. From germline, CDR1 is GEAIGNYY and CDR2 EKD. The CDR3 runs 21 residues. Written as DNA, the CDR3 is TGTGCCTGTGACTCCCTCGAAAACAGACTGGGGGATACGAAGTACACCGATAAACTCATCTTC. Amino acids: CACDSLENRLGDTKYTDKLIF.

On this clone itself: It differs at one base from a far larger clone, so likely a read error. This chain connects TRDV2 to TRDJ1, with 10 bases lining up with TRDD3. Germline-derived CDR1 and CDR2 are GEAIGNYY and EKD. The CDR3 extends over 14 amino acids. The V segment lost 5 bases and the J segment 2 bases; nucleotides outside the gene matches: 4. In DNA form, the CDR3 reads TGTGCCTGTGGCTCACTGGGGGATACCGATAAACTCATCTTT. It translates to CACGSLGDTDKLIF.